This T cell receptor (beta chain) was retrieved from a study of OX40 agonist ivuxolimab in advanced cancers. Context from the whole study: Ivuxolimab was a fully human IgG2 agonistic monoclonal antibody targeting the costimulatory receptor OX40 (CD134). Intravenous ivuxolimab was administered to patients every 2 weeks at six dose levels: 0.01, 0.1, 0.3, 1.5, 3 and 10 mg/kg. Among the 50 to 55 dose-escalation patients, about 19 had hepatocellular carcinoma, 15 or so melanoma, 9 renal cell carcinoma and 9 head and neck cancer. In the dose-escalation cohort, approximately 82% of patients were male, and the mean age was approximately 60 years, with a range of roughly 23 to 85. Prior anti-PD-1, anti-PD-L1 or anti-CTLA-4 therapy was permitted, and about 40% of dose-escalation patients had received checkpoint inhibitors. Three dose-escalation patients achieved partial responses, one with hepatocellular carcinoma and two with cutaneous melanoma. The purpose of peripheral TCRbeta sequencing was to test whether ivuxolimab changed TCR sequence diversity and led to clonal T-cell expansion. The paper describes the monotherapy dose-escalation part (N = 52 patients) of the phase I trial of ivuxolimab. Overall study outcomes, separate from this receptor: On average, CD8+ T cells showed more expanded clones than CD4+ T cells after ivuxolimab. Low levels of normalized T-cell clonal expansion were also seen in some patients who did not respond. Antigen specificity was not determined for the clonally expanded peripheral T cells. At doses of 0.1 to 3.0 mg/kg, clonal expansion of both CD4+ and CD8+ blood T cells was observed from baseline to week 6. In the 0.1-3.0 mg/kg groups, partial responders were among the patients with the lowest normalized peripheral clonal expansion, particularly in CD8+ T cells.

A remark on this clone: No cognate antigen has been identified for it. No quality values exist for individual bases; no much larger clone is one base distant.

Its CDR3 holds 14 amino acids, cysteine through phenylalanine. Only the CDR3 part of the read is kept: 42 bases, read in frame from the first base. As encoded in the germline V gene (reference sequence), CDR1 is GTSNPN while CDR2 is SVGIG. Unmatched junction bases come to 8, with V trimmed by 3 bases and J by 5 bases. The trial excluded patients who had a history of autoimmune disease or who were on systemic immunosuppression. Peripheral blood for TCR sequencing was drawn from every dose cohort at baseline, at cycle 4 day 1 and at cycle 7 day 1. Samples came from an open-label, multicenter, first-in-human phase I dose-escalation trial of ivuxolimab. The trial enrolled adults with locally advanced or metastatic head and neck squamous cell, hepatocellular, melanoma or renal cell carcinoma. Before TCR sequencing, CD4+ and CD8+ T cells were separately sorted from peripheral blood. For sequencing of the TCRbeta CDR3 region, genomic DNA was extracted from the sorted cells. The immunoSEQ Assay was used for sequencing of TCRbeta CDR3 regions. TCRdb mirrors the immuneACCESS table, restricted to in-frame sequences. Some clones are absent from its copies; in checked studies, under half trace to an unresolved V gene, and the reason for the others is unknown. This sample is represented by 60,000 to 75,000 clones; about 87% of them were singletons. About 5% of the sample is taken by the ten largest.

Here the chain combines TRBV30 and TRBJ1-2, and 8 bases in between align with TRBD1. The receptor's source is an adult with an advanced solid tumor such as melanoma, head and neck, liver or kidney cancer. Sequencing was performed on CD4+ or CD8+ T cells sorted from blood, taken in a trial of the OX40 agonist ivuxolimab. For the CDR3, the sequence is CAWRLQGGRYGYTF. The nucleotide sequence reads TGTGCCTGGAGGCTACAGGGGGGGAGGTATGGCTACACCTTC.